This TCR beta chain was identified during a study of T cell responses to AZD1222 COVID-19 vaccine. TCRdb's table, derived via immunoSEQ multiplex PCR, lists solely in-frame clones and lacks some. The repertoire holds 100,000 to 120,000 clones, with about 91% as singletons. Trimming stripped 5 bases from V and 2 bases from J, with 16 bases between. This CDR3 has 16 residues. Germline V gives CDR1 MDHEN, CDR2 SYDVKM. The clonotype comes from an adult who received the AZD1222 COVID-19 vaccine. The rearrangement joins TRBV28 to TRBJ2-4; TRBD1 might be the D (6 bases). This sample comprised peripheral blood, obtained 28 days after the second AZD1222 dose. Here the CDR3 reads CASSTSSRGTKNIQYF. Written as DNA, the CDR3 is TGTGCCAGCAGTACCTCCTCCAGGGGAACCAAAAACATTCAGTACTTC.